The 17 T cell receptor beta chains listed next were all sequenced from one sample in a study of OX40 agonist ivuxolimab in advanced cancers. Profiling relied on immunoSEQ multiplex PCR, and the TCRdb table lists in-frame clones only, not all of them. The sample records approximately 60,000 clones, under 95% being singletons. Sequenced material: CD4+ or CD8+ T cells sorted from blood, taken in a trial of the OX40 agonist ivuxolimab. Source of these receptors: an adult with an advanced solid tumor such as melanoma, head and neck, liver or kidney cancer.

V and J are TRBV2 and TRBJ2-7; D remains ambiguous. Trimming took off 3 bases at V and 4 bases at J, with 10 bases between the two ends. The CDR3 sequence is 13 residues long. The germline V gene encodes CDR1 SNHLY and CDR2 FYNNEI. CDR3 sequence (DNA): TGTGCCAGCAGTGAGTACAGAACTTACGAGCAGTACTTC. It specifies CASSEYRTYEQYF. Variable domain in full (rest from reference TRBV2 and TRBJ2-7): EPEVTQTPSHQVTQMGQEVILRCVPISNHLYFYWYRQILGQKVEFLVSFYNNEISEKSEIFDDQFSVERPDGSNFTLKIRSTKLEDSAMYFCASSEYRTYEQYFGPGTRLTVT.

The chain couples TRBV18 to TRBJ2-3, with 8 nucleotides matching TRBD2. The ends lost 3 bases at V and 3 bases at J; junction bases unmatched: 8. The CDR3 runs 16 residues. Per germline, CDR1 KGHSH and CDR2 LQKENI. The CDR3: CASSPVRGGATDTQYF. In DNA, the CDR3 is TGTGCCAGCTCACCCGTCCGGGGGGGGGCTACAGATACGCAGTATTTT.

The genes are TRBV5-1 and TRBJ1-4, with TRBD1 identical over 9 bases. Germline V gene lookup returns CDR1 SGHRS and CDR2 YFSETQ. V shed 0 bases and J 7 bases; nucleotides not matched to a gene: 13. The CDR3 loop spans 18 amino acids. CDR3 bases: TGCGCCAGCAGCTTGGACGCGGGGACAGGGCTGGCTAGTGAAAAACTGTTTTTT. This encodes CASSLDAGTGLASEKLFF.

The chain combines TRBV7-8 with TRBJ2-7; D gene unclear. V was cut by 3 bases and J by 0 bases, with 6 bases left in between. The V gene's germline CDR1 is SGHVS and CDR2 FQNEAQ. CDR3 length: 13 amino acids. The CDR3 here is CASSFPDSYEQYF. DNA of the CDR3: TGTGCCAGCAGCTTTCCTGACTCCTACGAGCAGTACTTC.

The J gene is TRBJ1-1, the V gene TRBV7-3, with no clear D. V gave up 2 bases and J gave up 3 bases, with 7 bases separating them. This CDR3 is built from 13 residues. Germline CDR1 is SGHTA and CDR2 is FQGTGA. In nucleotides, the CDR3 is TGTGCCAGCAGCTTATCGCTGGACACTGAAGCTTTCTTT. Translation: CASSLSLDTEAFF.

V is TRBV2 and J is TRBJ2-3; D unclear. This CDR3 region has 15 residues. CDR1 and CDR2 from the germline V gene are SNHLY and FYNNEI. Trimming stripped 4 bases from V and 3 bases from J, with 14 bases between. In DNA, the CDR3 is TGTGCCAGCAGTGTCCCGGCCGGAGTGACAGATACGCAGTATTTT. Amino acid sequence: CASSVPAGVTDTQYF.

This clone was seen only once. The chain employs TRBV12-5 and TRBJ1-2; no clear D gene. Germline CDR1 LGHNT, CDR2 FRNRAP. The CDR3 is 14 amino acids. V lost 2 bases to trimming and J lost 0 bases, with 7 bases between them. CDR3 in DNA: TGTGCTAGTGGTTTGAAGGAGTCTAACTATGGCTACACCTTC. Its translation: CASGLKESNYGYTF.

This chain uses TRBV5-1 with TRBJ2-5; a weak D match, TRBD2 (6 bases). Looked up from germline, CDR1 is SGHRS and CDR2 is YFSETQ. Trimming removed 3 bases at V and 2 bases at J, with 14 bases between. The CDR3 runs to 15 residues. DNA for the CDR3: TGCGCCAGCAGCTGGGGGGACGAACTACAAGAGACCCAGTACTTC. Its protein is CASSWGDELQETQYF.

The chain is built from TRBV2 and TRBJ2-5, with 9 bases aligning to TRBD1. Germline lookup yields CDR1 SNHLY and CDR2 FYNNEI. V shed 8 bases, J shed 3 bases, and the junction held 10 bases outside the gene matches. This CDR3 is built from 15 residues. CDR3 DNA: TGTGCCAGCTCTTTGGGGACAGGGCGAGAAGAGACCCAGTACTTC. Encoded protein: CASSLGTGREETQYF.

The CDR3 DNA is TGCGCCAGCAGCTTGGAGGGTCTCCACGAGCAGTACTTC. The encoded protein is CASSLEGLHEQYF. This chain uses TRBV5-1 with TRBJ2-7, with D unresolved. Germline lookup yields CDR1 SGHRS and CDR2 YFSETQ. Trimming removed 0 bases at V and 5 bases at J, with 9 bases between. The CDR3 sequence is 13 residues long.

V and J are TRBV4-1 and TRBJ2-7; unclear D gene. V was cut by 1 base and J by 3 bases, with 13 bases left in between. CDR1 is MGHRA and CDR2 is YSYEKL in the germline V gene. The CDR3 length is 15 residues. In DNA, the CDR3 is TGCGCCAGCAGCCAAGCAAGGGCTATGGTCTACGAGCAGTACTTC. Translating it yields CASSQARAMVYEQYF.

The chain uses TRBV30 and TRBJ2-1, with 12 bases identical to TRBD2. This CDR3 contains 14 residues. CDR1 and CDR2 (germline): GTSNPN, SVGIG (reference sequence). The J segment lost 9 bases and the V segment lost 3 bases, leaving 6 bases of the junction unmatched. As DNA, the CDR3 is TGTGCCTGGAGACTAGCGGGGGGCGGGGGTGAGCAGTTCTTC. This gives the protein CAWRLAGGGGEQFF.

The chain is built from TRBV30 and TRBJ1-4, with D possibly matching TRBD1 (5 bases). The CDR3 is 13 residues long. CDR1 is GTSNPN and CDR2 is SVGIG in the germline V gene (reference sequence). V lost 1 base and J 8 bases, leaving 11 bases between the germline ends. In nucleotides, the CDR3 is TGTGCCTGGAGTGGACAGTTAGGGGAAAAACTGTTTTTT. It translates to CAWSGQLGEKLFF.

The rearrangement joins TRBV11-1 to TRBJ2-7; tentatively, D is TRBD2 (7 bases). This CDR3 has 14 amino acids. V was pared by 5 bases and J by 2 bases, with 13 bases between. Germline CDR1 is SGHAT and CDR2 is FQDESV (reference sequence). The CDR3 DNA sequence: TGTGCCAGCAGCCGGGGGGCCCCTACCTACGAGCAGTACTTC. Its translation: CASSRGAPTYEQYF.

CDR3 nucleotides: TGTGCCAGCAGCCGAGTAGTTCAGGGGGATTTCGCAGATACGCAGTATTTT. Its protein product is CASSRVVQGDFADTQYF. This rearrangement joins TRBV7-3 to TRBJ2-3, with 7 bases identical to TRBD1. CDR3 length: 17 amino acids. CDR1 and CDR2 from the germline V gene are SGHTA and FQGTGA. J was trimmed by 4 bases and V by 5 bases; bases with no gene match: 15.

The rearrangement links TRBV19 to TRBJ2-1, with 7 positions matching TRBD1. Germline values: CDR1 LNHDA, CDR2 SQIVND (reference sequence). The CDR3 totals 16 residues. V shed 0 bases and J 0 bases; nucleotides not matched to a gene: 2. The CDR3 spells CASSIDSGGSYNEQFF. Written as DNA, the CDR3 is TGTGCCAGTAGTATAGATTCAGGGGGCTCCTACAATGAGCAGTTCTTC.

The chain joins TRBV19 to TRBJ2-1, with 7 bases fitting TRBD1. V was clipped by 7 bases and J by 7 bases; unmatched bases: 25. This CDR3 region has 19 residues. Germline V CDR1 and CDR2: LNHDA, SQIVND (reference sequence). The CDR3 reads CASTLLGTAQSGKRNEQFF. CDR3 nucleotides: TGTGCCAGTACCCTTCTTGGGACAGCCCAAAGTGGGAAACGGAATGAGCAGTTCTTC.